A selection of T cell receptor beta chains follows, all from one sample in a study of cytomegalovirus exposure and HLA in healthy donors. Sequenced by immunoSEQ multiplex PCR; TCRdb stores in-frame clones only, minus some. The table includes over 70,000 clones, approximately 71% detected once. The sequenced sample consisted of PBMCs. The receptors originated from a young man in good health and CMV-seronegative. The CDR3 runs from the conserved cysteine through the conserved F or W. D genes are given only for firm matches. Clone sizes are given selectively: once, few, many, or a class where the clone is expanded.

V	D	J	size	DNA	CDR3
TRBV7-2	.	TRBJ1-2	.	TGTGCCAGCAGCCCTTCGGCAGGGGCTTCGTATGGCTACACCTTC	CASSPSAGASYGYTF
TRBV5-1	TRBD1	TRBJ1-5	.	TGCGCCAGCAGCTACGACAGGGGAAAACCGCTCAATCAGCCCCAGCATTTT	CASSYDRGKPLNQPQHF
TRBV7-9	TRBD1	TRBJ2-2	.	TGTGCCAGCAGCCCCGTTCAGGGGGCCCCCGGGGAGCTGTTTTTT	CASSPVQGAPGELFF
TRBV9	.	TRBJ2-7	few	TGTGCCAGCAGCCCCGAACGGGGGGAGCAGTACTTC	CASSPERGEQYF
TRBV9	.	TRBJ2-7	.	TGTGCCAGCAGCGTAGATGACCTAGACGAGCAGTACTTT	CASSVDDLDEQYF
TRBV28	TRBD1	TRBJ2-7	.	TGTGCCAGCAGTTTCGGGGACAGCCTCTCCTACGAGCAGTACTTC	CASSFGDSLSYEQYF
TRBV15	.	TRBJ1-4	.	TGTGCCACCAGCAGAGATAGGGGGGGCTCTGAAGAAAAACTGTTTTTT	CATSRDRGGSEEKLFF
TRBV5-1	TRBD2	TRBJ2-3	.	TGCGCCAGCAGCTTGGGGACTAGTATGAGCACAGATACGCAGTATTTT	CASSLGTSMSTDTQYF
TRBV5-4	TRBD1	TRBJ1-2	.	TGTGCCAGCAGCTCGGGACAGGTCTATGGCTACACCTTC	CASSSGQVYGYTF
TRBV7-2	TRBD1	TRBJ1-1	.	TGTGCCAGCACCTTGACAGGGCAGGACACTGAAGCTTTCTTT	CASTLTGQDTEAFF
TRBV9	.	TRBJ1-1	.	TGTGCCAGCAGCCCCCCCCCACCGGGCACTGAAGCTTTCTTT	CASSPPPPGTEAFF
TRBV10-1	TRBD1	TRBJ1-2	few	TGCGCCAGCAGTGAGTCTACAGGGGTTGGCTACACCTTC	CASSESTGVGYTF
TRBV7-2	TRBD2	TRBJ2-3	few	TGTGCCAGCAGCTCCCTCCAGGGAGGGGAGCGGGATACGCAGTATTTT	CASSSLQGGERDTQYF
TRBV7-6	.	TRBJ2-1	.	TGTGCCAGCAGCCGTTACGGTGAGCAGTTCTTC	CASSRYGEQFF